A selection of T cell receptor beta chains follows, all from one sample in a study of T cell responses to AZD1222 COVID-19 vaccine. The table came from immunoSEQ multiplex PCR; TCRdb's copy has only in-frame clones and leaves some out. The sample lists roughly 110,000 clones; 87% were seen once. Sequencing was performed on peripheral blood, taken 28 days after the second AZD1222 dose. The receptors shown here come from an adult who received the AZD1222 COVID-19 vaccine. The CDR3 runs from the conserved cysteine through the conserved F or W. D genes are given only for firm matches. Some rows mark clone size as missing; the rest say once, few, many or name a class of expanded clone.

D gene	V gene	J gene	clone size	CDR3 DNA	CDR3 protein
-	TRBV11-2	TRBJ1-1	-	TGTGCCAGCAGCTTAGATACCTCAAGTAACACTGAAGCTTTCTTT	CASSLDTSSNTEAFF
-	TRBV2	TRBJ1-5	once	TGTGCCAGCAGTGAAATAGGGAAAAGCCAGCCCCAGCATTTT	CASSEIGKSQPQHF
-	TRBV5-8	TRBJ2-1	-	TGTGCCACCGAAGGTCGGCGGGGAGCATTTGAGCAGTTCTTC	CATEGRRGAFEQFF
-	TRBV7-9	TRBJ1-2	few	TGTGCCAGCAGCTCCTACAGTAGGCAGGGCGGTCCAGCTAACTATGGCTACACCTTC	CASSSYSRQGGPANYGYTF
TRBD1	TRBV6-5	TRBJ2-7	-	TGTGCCAGCAGTTTCACCGGACAGGGGATGTACGAGCAGTACTTC	CASSFTGQGMYEQYF
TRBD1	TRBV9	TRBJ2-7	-	TGTGCCAGCAGCAAATGGACAGGCTCCTACGAGCAGTACTTC	CASSKWTGSYEQYF
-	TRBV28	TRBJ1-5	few	TGTGCCAGCAGTTTTAACAGGATCAATCAGCCCCAGCATTTT	CASSFNRINQPQHF
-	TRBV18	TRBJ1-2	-	TGTGCCAGCTCACCACGGAGAACTAACTATGGCTACACCTTC	CASSPRRTNYGYTF
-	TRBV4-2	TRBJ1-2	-	TGTGCCAGCAGCCAAGATCCCAGTGGCTACACCTTC	CASSQDPSGYTF
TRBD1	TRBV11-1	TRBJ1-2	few	TGTGCCAGCAGCTTACAGGGACAGGGGAGGTACGGCTACACCTTC	CASSLQGQGRYGYTF
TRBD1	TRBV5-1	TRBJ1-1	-	TGCGCCAGCAGCTTGGCAGGACAGGGCAGTAAAGCTTTCTTT	CASSLAGQGSKAFF
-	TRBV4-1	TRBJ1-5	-	TGCGCCAGCAGCCAAGTAGGGTTGAGTCAGCCCCAGCATTTT	CASSQVGLSQPQHF
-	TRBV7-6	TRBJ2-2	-	TGTGCCAGCAGCTTAGGGCTAGCGAACACCGGGGAGCTGTTTTTT	CASSLGLANTGELFF
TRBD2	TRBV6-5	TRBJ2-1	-	TGTGCCAGCAGTCCCCGGGGGGGTTCCTACAATGAGCAGTTCTTC	CASSPRGGSYNEQFF
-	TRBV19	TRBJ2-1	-	TGTGCCAGTAGTATAGATAGGGCGGGGACCTACAATGAGCAGTTCTTC	CASSIDRAGTYNEQFF
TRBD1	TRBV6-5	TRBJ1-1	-	TGTGCCAGCAGTTCCAGGGGGAGCTGGGCTTTCTTT	CASSSRGSWAFF
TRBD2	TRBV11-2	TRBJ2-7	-	TGTGCCAGCAGACCCTTTAACCCGGGGGGGCACTACGAGCAGTACTTC	CASRPFNPGGHYEQYF
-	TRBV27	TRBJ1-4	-	TGTGCCAGCAGTTCGGTCCTGGGGAAGGATAATGAAAAACTGTTTTTT	CASSSVLGKDNEKLFF
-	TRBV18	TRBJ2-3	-	TGTGCCAGCTCACCAGACAGGAGCAACCAGTTGAGCACAGATACGCAGTATTTT	CASSPDRSNQLSTDTQYF
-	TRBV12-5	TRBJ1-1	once	TGTGCTAGTGGTTTTCAGGGTGGATTTCCTGAAGCTTTCTTT	CASGFQGGFPEAFF
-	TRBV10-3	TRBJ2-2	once	TGTGCCATCAGTGAGCTGCAGGGAGGTGGCGGGGAGCTGTTTTTT	CAISELQGGGGELFF
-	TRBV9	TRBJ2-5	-	TGTGCCAGCAGCCCCCCAGGGTTAGAGACCCAGTACTTC	CASSPPGLETQYF
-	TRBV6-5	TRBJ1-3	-	TGTGCCAGCAGTTACTCATCAGGGAGCTCTGGAAACACCATATATTTT	CASSYSSGSSGNTIYF
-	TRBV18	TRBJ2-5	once	TGTGCCAGCTCCCAGGGGTTCGGAGAGACCCAGTACTTC	CASSQGFGETQYF
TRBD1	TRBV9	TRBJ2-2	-	TGTGCCAGCAGCGTACGACAGGGGTCCGGGGAGCTGTTTTTT	CASSVRQGSGELFF
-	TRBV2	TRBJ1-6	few	TGTGCCAGCAGTGAACGCAGCGGAGAATCACCCCTCCACTTT	CASSERSGESPLHF
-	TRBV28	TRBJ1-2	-	TGTGCCAGCAGCCCACGACCCTATGGCTACACCTTC	CASSPRPYGYTF
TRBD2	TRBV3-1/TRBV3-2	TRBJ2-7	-	TGTGCCAGCAGCCAAGTGGGACTAGCGGGGGAGTACGAGCAGTACTTC	CASSQVGLAGEYEQYF
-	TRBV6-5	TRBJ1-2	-	TGTGCCAGCAGTTACTCGAAGGGGAACTATGGCTACACCTTC	CASSYSKGNYGYTF
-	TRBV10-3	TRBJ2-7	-	TGTGCCATCAGTGAGTCGAGCGAGCAGTACTTC	CAISESSEQYF
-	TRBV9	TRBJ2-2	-	TGTGCCAGCAGCGTAGCTTCGCCTTTGAACGGGGAGCTGTTTTTT	CASSVASPLNGELFF
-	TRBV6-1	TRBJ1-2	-	TGTGCCAGCAGTTCTTTTGGGGGCCGGGGCTACACCTTC	CASSSFGGRGYTF
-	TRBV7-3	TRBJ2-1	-	TGTGCCAGCAGCTCTCCGGGACGGACATACAATGAGCAGTTCTTC	CASSSPGRTYNEQFF
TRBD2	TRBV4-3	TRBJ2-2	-	TGCGCCAGCAGCCAACATAGCGGGACGAACACCGGGGAGCTGTTTTTT	CASSQHSGTNTGELFF
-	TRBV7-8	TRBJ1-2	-	TGTGCCAGCAGCCACACTACTAACTATGGCTACACCTTC	CASSHTTNYGYTF
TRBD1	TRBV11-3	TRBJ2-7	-	TGTGCCAGCAGCCCCGGGACAGGGAGTCCCGAGCAGTACTTC	CASSPGTGSPEQYF
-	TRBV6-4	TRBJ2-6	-	TGTGCCACCAGAGGGGGAGAGGCTGGGGCCAACGTCCTGACTTTC	CATRGGEAGANVLTF
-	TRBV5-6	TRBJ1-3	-	TGTGCCAGCAGCGCGTCTGGAAACACCATATATTTT	CASSASGNTIYF
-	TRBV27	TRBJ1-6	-	TGTGCCAGCACCACCGGGTTGGGGTCTTCACCCCTCCACTTT	CASTTGLGSSPLHF
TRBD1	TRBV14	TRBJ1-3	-	TGTGCCAGCAGCCAACTGACAGGGGGCGGAAACACCATATATTTT	CASSQLTGGGNTIYF